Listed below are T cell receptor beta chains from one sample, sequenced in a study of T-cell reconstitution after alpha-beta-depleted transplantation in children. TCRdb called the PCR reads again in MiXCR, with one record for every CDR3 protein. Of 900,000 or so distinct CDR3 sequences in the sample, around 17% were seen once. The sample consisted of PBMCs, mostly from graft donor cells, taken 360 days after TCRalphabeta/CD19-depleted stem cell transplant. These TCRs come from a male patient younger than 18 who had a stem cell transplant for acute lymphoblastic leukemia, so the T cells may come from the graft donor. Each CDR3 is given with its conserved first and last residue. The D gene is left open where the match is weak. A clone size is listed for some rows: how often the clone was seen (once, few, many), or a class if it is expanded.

CDR3 protein: CASSRLGQTILTDTQYF
CDR3 DNA: TGTGCCAGCAGCAGGCTGGGACAGACGATTCTCACAGATACGCAGTATTTT
clone size: NA
D gene: TRBD1
J gene: TRBJ2-3
V gene: TRBV5-5

CDR3 protein: CSVVRPGGYEQYF
CDR3 DNA: TGCAGCGTTGTTCGGCCAGGGGGCTACGAGCAGTACTTC
clone size: NA
D gene: TRBD1
J gene: TRBJ2-7
V gene: TRBV29-1

CDR3 protein: CASSPKRDRGPVGYTF
CDR3 DNA: TGTGCCAGCAGCCCCAAACGCGACAGGGGGCCGGTCGGCTACACCTTC
clone size: few
D gene: TRBD1
J gene: TRBJ1-2
V gene: TRBV7-8

CDR3 protein: CASSLNRAQNIQYF
CDR3 DNA: TGTGCCAGCAGCTTAAACAGGGCCCAAAACATTCAGTACTTC
clone size: NA
D gene: NA
J gene: TRBJ2-4
V gene: TRBV7-2

CDR3 protein: CASSIWTGWNTEAFF
CDR3 DNA: TGTGCCAGTAGTATTTGGACAGGGTGGAACACTGAAGCTTTCTTT
clone size: NA
D gene: TRBD1
J gene: TRBJ1-1
V gene: TRBV19

CDR3 protein: CAIPHTTGGSTDTQYF
CDR3 DNA: TGTGCCATCCCGCATACGACAGGGGGCTCCACAGATACGCAGTATTTT
clone size: NA
D gene: TRBD1
J gene: TRBJ2-3
V gene: TRBV10-3

CDR3 protein: CASSPTGRGYYEQYF
CDR3 DNA: TGTGCCAGCTCCCCGACAGGGAGAGGGTACTACGAGCAGTACTTC
clone size: few
D gene: TRBD1
J gene: TRBJ2-7
V gene: TRBV18

CDR3 protein: CASSLWPKGAYTEAFF
CDR3 DNA: TGCGCCAGCAGCCTTTGGCCCAAGGGGGCTTACACTGAAGCTTTCTTT
clone size: few
D gene: TRBD1
J gene: TRBJ1-1
V gene: TRBV4-1

CDR3 protein: CASSSGGEGNAKTEAFF
CDR3 DNA: TGTGCCAGCAGTTCGGGGGGAGAAGGGAATGCTAAGACTGAAGCTTTCTTT
clone size: many
D gene: NA
J gene: TRBJ1-1
V gene: TRBV6-5

CDR3 protein: CASRYRDRIRGYTF
CDR3 DNA: TGTGCCAGCAGGTACCGGGACAGGATTCGCGGCTACACCTTC
clone size: many
D gene: TRBD1
J gene: TRBJ1-2
V gene: TRBV12-3/TRBV12-4

CDR3 protein: CASSPPNQAETQYF
CDR3 DNA: TGTGCCAGCTCACCACCGAACCAGGCGGAGACCCAGTACTTC
clone size: few
D gene: NA
J gene: TRBJ2-5
V gene: TRBV18

CDR3 protein: CSAESGGPDTQYF
CDR3 DNA: TGCAGCGCTGAGTCGGGGGGGCCAGATACGCAGTATTTT
clone size: NA
D gene: TRBD2
J gene: TRBJ2-3
V gene: TRBV29-1

CDR3 protein: CASSLVEKLFF
CDR3 DNA: TGTGCCAGCAGCTTAGTTGAAAAACTGTTTTTT
clone size: many
D gene: NA
J gene: TRBJ1-4
V gene: TRBV7-9

CDR3 protein: CASSLIVSGRKQFF
CDR3 DNA: TGTGCCAGCAGCTTAATCGTCAGCGGACGTAAGCAGTTCTTC
clone size: NA
D gene: NA
J gene: TRBJ2-1
V gene: TRBV7-8

CDR3 protein: CASSPSHRGGWGTEAFF
CDR3 DNA: TGTGCCAGCAGTCCATCCCACAGGGGCGGCTGGGGCACTGAAGCTTTCTTT
clone size: NA
D gene: TRBD1
J gene: TRBJ1-1
V gene: TRBV3-1

CDR3 protein: CASSSTGPDEQYF
CDR3 DNA: TGTGCCAGCTCGTCTACAGGGCCGGACGAGCAGTACTTC
clone size: few
D gene: NA
J gene: TRBJ2-7
V gene: TRBV18

CDR3 protein: CASSPDRGRGNQPQHF
CDR3 DNA: TGTGCCAGCAGCCCTGACAGGGGTCGGGGCAATCAGCCCCAGCATTTT
clone size: NA
D gene: TRBD1
J gene: TRBJ1-5
V gene: TRBV7-9

CDR3 protein: CSATNWVGETQYF
CDR3 DNA: TGCAGCGCCACCAATTGGGTAGGAGAGACCCAGTACTTC
clone size: NA
D gene: NA
J gene: TRBJ2-5
V gene: TRBV29-1

CDR3 protein: CSARTGGFYEQYF
CDR3 DNA: TGCAGTGCTAGGACAGGGGGCTTCTACGAGCAGTACTTC
clone size: many
D gene: TRBD1
J gene: TRBJ2-7
V gene: TRBV20-1

CDR3 protein: CSARDQTQAFTDTQYF
CDR3 DNA: TGCAGTGCTAGAGATCAGACTCAAGCCTTCACAGATACGCAGTATTTT
clone size: few
D gene: NA
J gene: TRBJ2-3
V gene: TRBV20-1

CDR3 protein: CASSLSGLPPDEQFF
CDR3 DNA: TGTGCCAGCAGTTTATCAGGGCTACCTCCCGATGAGCAGTTCTTC
clone size: few
D gene: NA
J gene: TRBJ2-1
V gene: TRBV27

CDR3 protein: CASSNFGGGETQYF
CDR3 DNA: TGTGCCAGCAGCAACTTCGGAGGCGGAGAGACCCAGTACTTC
clone size: NA
D gene: NA
J gene: TRBJ2-5
V gene: TRBV7-2

CDR3 protein: CASSPPGVITDTQYF
CDR3 DNA: TGTGCCAGCAGCCCCCCGGGAGTCATCACAGATACGCAGTATTTT
clone size: NA
D gene: NA
J gene: TRBJ2-3
V gene: TRBV14

CDR3 protein: CASSLEGLAYNEQFF
CDR3 DNA: TGTGCCAGCAGCTTAGAGGGACTAGCTTACAATGAGCAGTTCTTC
clone size: many
D gene: TRBD2
J gene: TRBJ2-1
V gene: TRBV5-1

CDR3 protein: CASSYSKVLAGETGELFF
CDR3 DNA: TGTGCCAGCAGTTACTCCAAAGTTCTAGCGGGAGAAACCGGGGAGCTGTTTTTT
clone size: NA
D gene: TRBD2
J gene: TRBJ2-2
V gene: TRBV6-5

CDR3 protein: CASSAGLAGFQETQYF
CDR3 DNA: TGTGCCAGCAGCGCTGGACTAGCGGGCTTCCAAGAGACCCAGTACTTC
clone size: few
D gene: TRBD2
J gene: TRBJ2-5
V gene: TRBV5-4

CDR3 protein: CASTSGGLSGEQFF
CDR3 DNA: TGTGCCAGCACCTCTGGAGGGTTATCCGGTGAGCAGTTCTTC
clone size: NA
D gene: NA
J gene: TRBJ2-1
V gene: TRBV7-3

CDR3 protein: CASRPRQGASRNEQFF
CDR3 DNA: TGTGCCAGCAGGCCGAGACAGGGGGCATCGCGGAATGAGCAGTTCTTC
clone size: few
D gene: TRBD1
J gene: TRBJ2-1
V gene: TRBV7-9

CDR3 protein: CASSLRFPGTSLYSGANVLTF
CDR3 DNA: TGTGCCAGCAGCTTACGGTTTCCCGGGACTAGCCTGTACTCTGGGGCCAACGTCCTGACTTTC
clone size: many
D gene: TRBD2
J gene: TRBJ2-6
V gene: TRBV11-3

CDR3 protein: CASSYGTPKTNEQFF
CDR3 DNA: TGCGCCAGCAGCTACGGGACACCTAAGACCAATGAGCAGTTCTTC
clone size: NA
D gene: NA
J gene: TRBJ2-1
V gene: TRBV5-1

CDR3 protein: CASSLEKLGATDTQYF
CDR3 DNA: TGCGCCAGCAGCTTGGAAAAGTTGGGGGCCACAGATACGCAGTATTTT
clone size: NA
D gene: NA
J gene: TRBJ2-3
V gene: TRBV5-1

CDR3 protein: CSRTALGETQYF
CDR3 DNA: TGCAGTAGGACGGCTCTCGGGGAGACCCAGTACTTC
clone size: NA
D gene: NA
J gene: TRBJ2-5
V gene: TRBV20-1

CDR3 protein: CASSYLTSGRFHYEQYF
CDR3 DNA: TGTGCCAGCAGCTACCTGACTAGCGGGAGGTTCCACTACGAGCAGTACTTC
clone size: many
D gene: TRBD2
J gene: TRBJ2-7
V gene: TRBV6-5

CDR3 protein: CASSQPSGELFF
CDR3 DNA: TGCGCCAGCAGCCAACCTTCCGGGGAGCTGTTTTTT
clone size: few
D gene: NA
J gene: TRBJ2-2
V gene: TRBV4-1

CDR3 protein: CASSEQVSTEAFF
CDR3 DNA: TGCGCCAGCAGTGAGCAGGTGTCCACTGAAGCTTTCTTT
clone size: few
D gene: NA
J gene: TRBJ1-1
V gene: TRBV10-1

CDR3 protein: CASSQEVAGVSYEQYF
CDR3 DNA: TGTGCCAGCAGCCAAGAGGTAGCGGGAGTCTCCTACGAGCAGTACTTC
clone size: few
D gene: TRBD2
J gene: TRBJ2-7
V gene: TRBV4-2

CDR3 protein: CATSDPGTTSDGELFF
CDR3 DNA: TGTGCCACCAGTGACCCCGGGACTACCTCCGACGGGGAGCTGTTTTTT
clone size: few
D gene: TRBD2
J gene: TRBJ2-2
V gene: TRBV24-1

CDR3 protein: CASSPKTKIFYNEQFF
CDR3 DNA: TGTGCCAGCAGCCCAAAGACAAAGATCTTCTACAATGAGCAGTTCTTC
clone size: NA
D gene: NA
J gene: TRBJ2-1
V gene: TRBV7-2

CDR3 protein: CASPRAKVPLSGANVLTF
CDR3 DNA: TGCGCCAGTCCACGGGCAAAAGTACCGCTCTCTGGGGCCAACGTCCTGACTTTC
clone size: NA
D gene: NA
J gene: TRBJ2-6
V gene: TRBV5-1

CDR3 protein: CASSWTSGRPMSSYNEQFF
CDR3 DNA: TGTGCCAGCAGTTGGACTAGCGGGAGGCCTATGAGCTCCTACAATGAGCAGTTCTTC
clone size: NA
D gene: TRBD2
J gene: TRBJ2-1
V gene: TRBV6-2/TRBV6-3

CDR3 protein: CSVGQQGSGEQYF
CDR3 DNA: TGCAGCGTCGGTCAACAGGGGTCGGGAGAGCAGTACTTC
clone size: many
D gene: TRBD1
J gene: TRBJ2-7
V gene: TRBV29-1

CDR3 protein: CASRQGLAGALF
CDR3 DNA: TGTGCCAGCAGACAAGGACTAGCGGGGGCCCTCTTC
clone size: few
D gene: TRBD2
J gene: TRBJ2-1
V gene: TRBV3-1

CDR3 protein: CASSLGGTRHYEQYF
CDR3 DNA: TGTGCCAGCAGCTTGGGGGGAACTAGACACTACGAGCAGTACTTC
clone size: few
D gene: NA
J gene: TRBJ2-7
V gene: TRBV27

CDR3 protein: CASSQDQGSGELFF
CDR3 DNA: TGCGCCAGCAGCCAGGACCAGGGTTCCGGGGAGCTGTTTTTT
clone size: few
D gene: NA
J gene: TRBJ2-2
V gene: TRBV4-1

CDR3 protein: CASSRTGSNQPQHF
CDR3 DNA: TGTGCCAGCAGCCGAACAGGATCCAATCAGCCCCAGCATTTT
clone size: many
D gene: NA
J gene: TRBJ1-5
V gene: TRBV9

CDR3 protein: CATVWPPSAEAFF
CDR3 DNA: TGTGCCACTGTTTGGCCCCCGAGCGCTGAAGCTTTCTTT
clone size: few
D gene: NA
J gene: TRBJ1-1
V gene: TRBV2

CDR3 protein: CASSLVSGRPGVNEQFF
CDR3 DNA: TGCGCCAGCAGCTTGGTTAGCGGGAGGCCCGGGGTCAATGAGCAGTTCTTC
clone size: NA
D gene: TRBD2
J gene: TRBJ2-1
V gene: TRBV5-1

CDR3 protein: CASSQYDHTRETQYF
CDR3 DNA: TGTGCCAGCAGCCAATATGACCACACTCGGGAGACCCAGTACTTC
clone size: few
D gene: NA
J gene: TRBJ2-5
V gene: TRBV3-1

CDR3 protein: CASSTYRGRGGNIQYF
CDR3 DNA: TGTGCCAGCAGCACCTACAGGGGGCGTGGGGGAAACATTCAGTACTTC
clone size: NA
D gene: TRBD1
J gene: TRBJ2-4
V gene: TRBV7-9

CDR3 protein: CASSWTLAGYNEQFF
CDR3 DNA: TGTGCCAGCAGCTGGACACTAGCGGGGTACAATGAGCAGTTCTTC
clone size: few
D gene: TRBD2
J gene: TRBJ2-1
V gene: TRBV11-2

CDR3 protein: CASSLVEKETQYF
CDR3 DNA: TGTGCCAGCAGTTTAGTGGAGAAAGAGACCCAGTACTTC
clone size: NA
D gene: NA
J gene: TRBJ2-5
V gene: TRBV12-3/TRBV12-4

CDR3 protein: CASSQAGLAGGTYTGELFF
CDR3 DNA: TGTGCCAGCAGCCAAGCGGGACTAGCGGGAGGGACTTACACCGGGGAGCTGTTTTTT
clone size: few
D gene: TRBD2
J gene: TRBJ2-2
V gene: TRBV4-2

CDR3 protein: CASRPLAGGKGDTQYF
CDR3 DNA: TGTGCCAGCAGACCTCTAGCGGGAGGGAAGGGAGATACGCAGTATTTT
clone size: NA
D gene: TRBD2
J gene: TRBJ2-3
V gene: TRBV2

CDR3 protein: CAISGGLAGTYNEQFF
CDR3 DNA: TGTGCCATCAGTGGGGGACTAGCGGGAACCTACAATGAGCAGTTCTTC
clone size: few
D gene: TRBD2
J gene: TRBJ2-1
V gene: TRBV10-3

CDR3 protein: CASSLNLAGGDEQFF
CDR3 DNA: TGCGCCAGCAGCTTGAATCTAGCGGGAGGGGATGAGCAGTTCTTC
clone size: few
D gene: TRBD2
J gene: TRBJ2-1
V gene: TRBV5-1

CDR3 protein: CSVERVSVQFF
CDR3 DNA: TGCAGCGTTGAAAGAGTTTCCGTGCAGTTCTTC
clone size: NA
D gene: NA
J gene: TRBJ2-1
V gene: TRBV29-1

CDR3 protein: CASSQDSGGSTGELFF
CDR3 DNA: TGCGCCAGCAGCCAAGATTCTGGGGGTTCCACCGGGGAGCTGTTTTTT
clone size: NA
D gene: NA
J gene: TRBJ2-2
V gene: TRBV4-1

CDR3 protein: CASATTAGVSYNEQFF
CDR3 DNA: TGCGCCAGCGCTACGACGGCGGGAGTTTCCTACAATGAGCAGTTCTTC
clone size: NA
D gene: TRBD2
J gene: TRBJ2-1
V gene: TRBV5-1